Below, 8 T cell receptor beta chains from the same sample are listed, as sequenced in a study of early T cells in non-severe SARS-CoV-2 infection. TCRdb processed the 5' RACE reads anew with MiXCR; each CDR3 protein has one entry. The sample lists tens of thousands of distinct CDR3 sequences, around 4.5% occurring once. The sample taken for sequencing was whole blood. The receptor set was obtained from an adult who was a healthcare worker with PCR-confirmed SARS-CoV-2 infection or an uninfected control (not recorded which).

This clonotype was counted many times. The chain employs TRBV5-4 and TRBJ2-7; 11 bases are a match to TRBD2. The CDR3 spans 17 residues. Germline CDR1 is SGHNT and CDR2 is YYREEE (reference sequence). V gave up 4 bases and J gave up 5 bases; unmatched junction bases: 14. CDR3: CASSPKRGSGRDHEQYF. In nucleotides, the CDR3 is TGTGCCAGCAGCCCAAAGAGGGGTAGCGGGAGGGACCACGAGCAGTACTTC.

This clonotype was picked up a small number of times. CDR3 residues: CASSSPTGGAHTGELFF. In nucleotides, the CDR3 is TGTGCCAGCAGTTCCCCGACAGGGGGCGCGCACACCGGGGAGCTGTTTTTT. The gene calls are TRBV27 and TRBJ2-2; the match to TRBD1 covers 10 bases. The CDR3 spans 17 residues. V was pared by 4 bases and J by 3 bases, with 8 bases of the junction left unmatched. The germline CDR1 and CDR2 sequences are MNHEY and SMNVEV (reference sequence).

This clonotype was observed many times. The J gene is TRBJ2-3, the V gene TRBV20-1; D may be TRBD2 (5 bases). This CDR3 is built from 13 residues. Trimming stripped 6 bases from V and 4 bases from J, with 14 bases between. Germline assignment: CDR1 DFQATT and CDR2 SNEGSKA (reference sequence). The CDR3, as DNA: TGCAGTGCCGGACGGACTCGATCAGATACGCAGTATTTT. As protein: CSAGRTRSDTQYF.

This clonotype was counted at least ten times. This chain links TRBV5-1 with TRBJ1-1; no reliable D call. There are 14 residues in the CDR3. The germline gives CDR1 SGHRS, CDR2 YFSETQ. Between the trimmed V and J ends, which lost 4 bases and 0 bases, there was a span of 10 bases. For the CDR3, the DNA is TGCGCCAGCAGCCGGGAACGCATGAACACTGAAGCTTTCTTT. Translating it yields CASSRERMNTEAFF.

This clonotype has a count of ten or more. The genes are TRBV12-3 or TRBV12-4 and TRBJ2-7; TRBD1 matches 7 bases. Trimming cost V 2 bases and J 0 bases; bases outside gene matches: 10. CDR3 length: 17 amino acids. The CDR3, as DNA: TGTGCCAGCAGTTTACCGCCCGACAGGGCTAACTCCTACGAGCAGTACTTC. It encodes CASSLPPDRANSYEQYF.

CDR3 region: CSVDPGQDNQYF. The CDR3, as DNA: TGCAGCGTTGATCCGGGACAAGACAATCAGTACTTC. V and J are TRBV29-1 and TRBJ2-5; D possibly corresponds to TRBD1 (6 bases). In germline, CDR1 is SQVTM, CDR2 ANQGSEA. CDR3 length equals 12 residues. V lost 3 bases and J lost 11, with 16 bases in between.

This clonotype was recorded at least ten times. The rearrangement uses TRBV28 and TRBJ1-2; D perhaps matches TRBD1 (5 bases). Germline-derived CDR1 and CDR2 are MDHEN and SYDVKM. Trimming removed 4 bases at V and 4 bases at J, with 16 bases between. The CDR3 loop spans 15 amino acids. As DNA, the CDR3 is TGTGCCAGCAGTTATGGGGGGAAAGTTGCCTATGGCTACACCTTC. Amino acid sequence: CASSYGGKVAYGYTF.

In this sample, this clonotype turned up many times. The rearrangement uses TRBV5-1 and TRBJ2-7; 11 bases match TRBD2. CDR1 is SGHRS and CDR2 is YFSETQ in the germline V gene. The CDR3 totals 14 residues. The V and J ends lost 5 bases and 4 bases, in that order; junction bases with no gene match: 5. The CDR3 sequence is CASRPGTSGYEQYF. The CDR3 DNA is TGCGCCAGCAGACCCGGGACTAGCGGTTACGAGCAGTACTTC.